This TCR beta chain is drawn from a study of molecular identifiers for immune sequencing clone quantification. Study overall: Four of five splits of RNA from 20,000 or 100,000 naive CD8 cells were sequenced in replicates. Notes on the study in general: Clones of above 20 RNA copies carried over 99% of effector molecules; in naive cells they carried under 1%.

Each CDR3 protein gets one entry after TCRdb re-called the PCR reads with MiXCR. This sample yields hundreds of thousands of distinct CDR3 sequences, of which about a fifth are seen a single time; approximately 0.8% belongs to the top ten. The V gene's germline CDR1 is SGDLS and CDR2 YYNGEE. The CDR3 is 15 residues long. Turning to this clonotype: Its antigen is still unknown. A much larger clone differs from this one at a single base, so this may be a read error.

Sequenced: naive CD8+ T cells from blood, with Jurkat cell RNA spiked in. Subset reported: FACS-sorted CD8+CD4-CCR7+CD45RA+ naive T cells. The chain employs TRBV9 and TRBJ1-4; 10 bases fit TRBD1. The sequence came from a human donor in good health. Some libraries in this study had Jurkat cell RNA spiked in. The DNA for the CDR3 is TGTACCAGCAGCGTAGACGGGACAGGGGTGGAAAAACTGTTTTTT. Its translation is CTSSVDGTGVEKLFF.